Detailed here is one TCR beta chain. What this receptor recognizes is not known. Per-base quality was not reported, and no clone a single base away is much larger than it. The data stem from a study of T cell clones after liver transplantation (dated by TCRdb to about 2019). About the investigation overall: Samples were obtained from ITN030ST, a randomized trial in which withdrawal of immunosuppression was attempted within 2 years of liver transplantation. Donor-reactive T cell clones were identified by TCRbeta sequencing following a pre-transplant mixed lymphocyte reaction and were subsequently tracked in post-transplant blood. As an antigen-independent comparator for donor-reactive sequences, third party-reactive TCRbeta sequences were also identified from pre-transplant MLRs. Of the eight recipients, a few were HCV-positive, while the remaining recipients had been transplanted for non-autoimmune, non-viral indications. Subjects received no induction therapy and standard immunosuppression until randomization at 12-24 months post-transplant. Tolerance was defined as complete withdrawal of immunosuppression for at least one year without a rise in liver enzymes beyond twice the upper limit of normal. Blood samples were collected pre-transplant, then pre-randomization ahead of withdrawal, and finally post-randomization once withdrawal had either been completed or failed. A cohort of 8 liver transplant recipients was studied, of whom 3 were classified as tolerant and 5 as non-tolerant. Results the study describes overall, beyond this receptor: Once repertoire turnover was taken into account, donor-reactive detection showed a significant reduction for CD4 in 7 of 8 subjects and for CD8 in 8 of 8. The decline in donor-reactive sequences exceeded the decline in third party-reactive sequences, suggesting partial antigen-specific deletion that was unrelated to withdrawal success. Circulating donor-reactive CD4 TCRbeta sequences fell significantly post-transplant in most of the 8 subjects, irrespective of tolerance or HCV status. In a couple of subjects, low numbers of available donor cells limited the measurable donor-reactive repertoire. Because allograft tissue specimens were not available, migration of donor-reactive T cells into the graft, rather than deletion, may have occurred. Because of small, heterogeneous patient numbers and non-standardized post-transplant time points, the conclusions were only preliminary.

Ends trimmed: V by 2 bases, J by 4 bases; bases unmatched to a gene: 5. CDR1 LNHDA and CDR2 SQIVND were looked up in the germline V gene (reference sequence). The CDR3, from cysteine to phenylalanine, totals 16 residues. This entry keeps only the CDR3 DNA: 48 bases, framed from base 1. Thawed unstimulated PBMCs were stained for CD3, CD4 and CD8 and FACS-sorted into CD3+CD4+ and CD3+CD8+ populations. All 8 studied subjects were randomized to withdrawal of immunosuppression. Genomic DNA was isolated with the Qiagen DNeasy Blood and Tissue Kit. Frozen genomic DNA underwent high-throughput TCRbeta CDR3 sequencing by immunoSEQ, including PCR amplification, mapping, bias correction and internal controls. The published analysis was carried out like this. Productive rearrangements were kept, and unique TCRbeta sequences were defined by CDR3 nucleotide sequence plus V and J gene. For classification of a sequence as donor-reactive, at least 5-fold expansion in CFSE-low cells relative to unstimulated pre-transplant cells and a frequency of at least 0.01% were required. Minimum frequency thresholds were set for each subject based on the unstimulated sample with the lowest template count, ensuring at least 90% detection power. Repertoire turnover was measured by Jensen-Shannon divergence between the top 1000 TCRbeta sequences post- and pre-transplant. Changes in detection of donor-reactive sequences were tested with two-sided Fisher's exact tests. The table was pulled from immuneACCESS by TCRdb, which kept in-frame rearrangements only. Such tables lose some clones; where checked, under half of the loss comes from unresolved V genes, and the rest has no known cause. V, J and clone size are those of that table, while D and trimming were read from the DNA. The sample table shows over 45,000 clones, and over 55% are seen once. About 10% of the sample rests with the top ten.

The TCR sequence derives from a human patient who received a liver transplant. Some T cells may be donor cells from the graft after a transplant. The source material was CD4+ T cells from blood, sampled around 52 months after liver transplant. Recombination connected TRBV19 to TRBJ2-2; 9 bases in the junction line up with TRBD1. The CDR3 region has the sequence CASSIRQGGATGELFF. The DNA sequence is as follows: TGTGCCAGTAGTATAAGACAGGGGGGTGCCACCGGGGAGCTGTTTTTT. With the portions outside the CDR3 filled from the reference TRBV19 and TRBJ2-2 genes, the complete variable region becomes DGGITQSPKYLFRKEGQNVTLSCEQNLNHDAMYWYRQDPGQGLRLIYYSQIVNDFQKGDIAEGYSVSREKKESFPLTVTSAQKNPTAFYLCASSIRQGGATGELFFGEGSRLTVL.